The 32 T cell receptor beta chains below all came from one sample that was sequenced in a study of blood T cell repertoires in COVID-19. TCRdb's copy holds only in-frame clones and misses some; the assay was immunoSEQ multiplex PCR. The sample consists of some 210,000 clones, roughly four fifths of them appearing once. The sequenced sample consisted of peripheral blood. These receptors all stem from a woman aged 50 to 65 with active or convalescent COVID-19.

This clone appeared a single time. The chain employs TRBV3-1 (or the pseudogene TRBV3-2) and TRBJ1-1; D remains unclear. V lost 4 bases, J lost 1 base, and 13 bases lay in between. Germline V gene sequence: CDR1 LGHDT, CDR2 YNNKEL (reference sequence). The CDR3 loop spans 15 amino acids. CDR3 DNA: TGTGCCAGCAGCCCGCAACTCTCCGGGAACACTGAAGCTTTCTTT. Translation gives CASSPQLSGNTEAFF.

J is TRBJ2-1 and V is TRBV10-3; TRBD1 aligns across 7 bases. Germline values: CDR1 ENHRY, CDR2 SYGVKD. The trim removed 5 bases at V and 9 bases at J, leaving 4 bases unmatched. This CDR3 contains 12 residues. The CDR3 sequence: CAISPDRAEQFF. The CDR3 bases are TGTGCCATCAGTCCCGACAGGGCTGAGCAGTTCTTC.

This clone was counted once. This chain connects TRBV28 to TRBJ2-6; D gene ambiguous. This CDR3 is 15 amino acids long. The germline V and J ends were trimmed by 6 bases and 2 bases, with 11 bases remaining between them. The V gene's germline CDR1 is MDHEN and CDR2 SYDVKM. The CDR3 nucleotides are TGTGCCAGCAGGTCGGCGGTGGCTGGGGCCAACGTCCTGACTTTC. Protein product: CASRSAVAGANVLTF.

The rearrangement joins TRBV7-9 to TRBJ1-5; tentatively, D is TRBD1 (6 bases). The CDR3 is made up of 15 amino acids. Per germline, CDR1 SEHNR and CDR2 FQNEAQ (reference sequence). The V end lost 5 bases, the J end lost 7 bases, and 18 bases lay between the germline ends. The DNA for the CDR3 is TGTGCCAGCAGCCCGGCCGGGCAGGGGTACCAGCCCCAGCATTTT. This sequence encodes CASSPAGQGYQPQHF.

This clone was counted only a few times. This same CDR3 is encoded by further DNA sequences in the sample. The chain couples TRBV29-1 to TRBJ1-2, with 7 bases lining up with TRBD1. The germline gives CDR1 SQVTM, CDR2 ANQGSEA. V shed 4 bases, J shed 6 bases, and the junction held 2 bases outside the gene matches. This CDR3 has 11 amino acids. The CDR3 nucleotides are TGCAGCGTTGGACAGGGTAATGGCTACACCTTC. Protein: CSVGQGNGYTF.

The table lists this clone with a count of one. The chain couples TRBV2 to TRBJ1-6; 8 bases agree with TRBD1. The germline CDR1 and CDR2 sequences are SNHLY and FYNNEI. With V trimmed by 8 bases and J by 7 bases, 4 bases remained unmatched. This CDR3 spans 13 amino acids. CDR3: CASRTGYNSPLHF. CDR3 sequence (DNA): TGTGCCAGCCGGACAGGGTACAATTCACCCCTCCACTTT.

The genes are TRBV6-5 and TRBJ1-4, with a possible D match to TRBD1 (5 bases). Germline-derived CDR1 and CDR2 are MNHEY and SVGAGI. This CDR3 has 13 residues. V was clipped by 8 bases and J by 0 bases, with 7 bases between them. Here the CDR3 DNA reads TGTGCCAGCCAGGGCTCAACTAATGAAAAACTGTTTTTT. Translated: CASQGSTNEKLFF.

J is TRBJ1-1 and V is TRBV6-2 or TRBV6-3; the D is unclear. The V and J ends lost 4 bases and 5 bases respectively, with 8 bases between them. The germline V gene encodes CDR1 MNHEY and CDR2 SVGEGT. The CDR3 loop spans 12 amino acids. CDR3 in DNA: TGTGCCAGCAGTTTGTACTCGACTGAAGCTTTCTTT. Encoded protein: CASSLYSTEAFF.

The chain is built from TRBV29-1 and TRBJ1-1; D might be TRBD1 (5 bases). The CDR3 covers 13 residues. Trimming took off 6 bases at V and 8 bases at J, with 19 bases between the two ends. Looked up from germline, CDR1 is SQVTM and CDR2 is ANQGSEA. The DNA for the CDR3 is TGCAGCGTCCTTGACAGAATATCAGTCGAAGCTTTCTTT. Translation: CSVLDRISVEAFF. The full variable domain, rest sourced from reference TRBV29-1 and TRBJ1-1, is SAVISQKPSRDICQRGTSLTIQCQVDSQVTMMFWYRQQPGQSLTLIATANQGSEATYESGFVIDKFPISRPNLTFSTLTVSNMSPEDSSIYLCSVLDRISVEAFFGQGTRLTVV.

CDR3: CASSAGGLPRETQYF. For the CDR3, the DNA is TGCGCCAGCAGCGCGGGGGGACTTCCCAGGGAGACCCAGTACTTC. The V call is TRBV5-1, the J call TRBJ2-5; 8 bases fit TRBD2. Germline CDR1 SGHRS, CDR2 YFSETQ. The CDR3 loop spans 15 amino acids. With V trimmed by 4 bases and J by 5 bases, 10 bases remained unmatched.

The chain uses TRBV7-3 and TRBJ2-1; 10 bases map to TRBD2. Germline assignment: CDR1 SGHTA and CDR2 FQGTGA. Trimming cost V 2 bases and J 7 bases; bases outside gene matches: 11. This CDR3 is built from 17 residues. The chain's CDR3 is CASSLFPGTSVRNEQFF. CDR3 DNA: TGTGCCAGCAGCTTATTCCCCGGGACTAGCGTCAGGAATGAGCAGTTCTTC.

The genes are TRBV18 and TRBJ1-2; 10 positions agree with TRBD1. V shed 4 bases and J 8 bases; nucleotides not matched to a gene: 19. Germline V gene sequence: CDR1 KGHSH, CDR2 LQKENI. The CDR3 extends over 18 amino acids. CDR3 in amino acids: CASSQQTGGKGRLNGYTF. CDR3 coding DNA: TGTGCCAGCTCACAACAGACAGGGGGCAAAGGTCGACTCAACGGCTACACCTTC.

The rearrangement uses TRBV10-2 and TRBJ2-1, with 7 positions matching TRBD1. The CDR3 totals 16 residues. CDR1 is WSHSY, CDR2 SAAADI, per germline. V shed 7 bases and J 8 bases; nucleotides not matched to a gene: 17. This CDR3 is CASTGFGTAALDEQFF. The DNA for the CDR3 is TGCGCCAGCACCGGATTTGGGACAGCAGCATTGGATGAGCAGTTCTTC.

This clone occurred a few times. The chain uses TRBV10-3 and TRBJ1-2; TRBD1 is a possible D gene (5 bases). V gave up 3 bases and J gave up 2 bases, with 7 bases separating them. The germline CDR1 and CDR2 sequences are ENHRY and SYGVKD. The CDR3 has 13 residues. The DNA for the CDR3 is TGTGCCATCAGTGAAGGGGCAAACTATGGCTACACCTTC. Residues: CAISEGANYGYTF.

The chain links TRBV19 to TRBJ1-3; TRBD1 aligns across 7 bases. CDR1 and CDR2 (germline): LNHDA, SQIVND (reference sequence). This CDR3 is built from 15 residues. Trimming cost V 7 bases and J 1 base; bases outside gene matches: 7. As DNA, the CDR3 is TGTGCCAGTACCCCCAGGGGGGCTTCTGGAAACACCATATATTTT. Encoded protein: CASTPRGASGNTIYF.

The J gene is TRBJ1-1, the V gene TRBV5-1, with TRBD1 matching over 10 bases. Germline values: CDR1 SGHRS, CDR2 YFSETQ. The CDR3 is 16 amino acids. With 5 bases clipped from V and 1 base from J, the junction kept 8 bases outside the gene matches. For the CDR3, the DNA is TGCGCCAGCAGTCCCCGGGACAGGGGCGCGAACACTGAAGCTTTCTTT. Translating gives CASSPRDRGANTEAFF.

This chain links TRBV6-6 with TRBJ2-3; 11 positions match TRBD2. After removal of 8 bases from V and 3 bases from J, the junction contained 7 bases not matched to a gene. This CDR3 is 15 amino acids long. CDR1 is MNHNY and CDR2 is SVGAGI in the germline V gene (reference sequence). The CDR3 sequence is CASLRLAGQTDTQYF. CDR3 DNA: TGTGCCAGCCTACGACTAGCGGGGCAGACAGATACGCAGTATTTT.

This clone was counted ten times or more. The rearrangement joins TRBV6-5 to TRBJ1-2; tentatively, D is TRBD1 (5 bases). The V end lost 6 bases, the J end lost 5 bases, and 13 bases lay between the germline ends. CDR3 size: 13 residues. Germline loops: CDR1 MNHEY, CDR2 SVGAGI. In DNA, the CDR3 is TGTGCCAGCAGCCCCCAGGGTTATTATGGCTACACCTTC. The encoded protein is CASSPQGYYGYTF.

The chain links TRBV3-1 (or the pseudogene TRBV3-2) to TRBJ1-4, with 10 positions matching TRBD1. Germline V CDR1 and CDR2: LGHDT, YNNKEL (reference sequence). V was clipped by 6 bases and J by 4 bases; unmatched bases: 2. The length of the CDR3 is 14 residues. Here the CDR3 DNA reads TGTGCCAGCAGTCGGACAGGGGGTAATGAAAAACTGTTTTTT. Amino acids: CASSRTGGNEKLFF.

The chain is built from TRBV7-9 and TRBJ1-5; D is uncertain. The CDR3 loop spans 15 amino acids. The V gene lost 3 bases and the J gene lost 7 bases, with 16 bases spanning the gap. CDR1 and CDR2 (germline): SEHNR, FQNEAQ (reference sequence). For the CDR3, the DNA is TGTGCCAGCAGCTTCGCCGGTCACGGAGAGCAGCCCCAGCATTTT. This translates into CASSFAGHGEQPQHF.

V usage is TRBV7-8 and J usage is TRBJ1-1, with 11 bases that match TRBD1. The CDR3 is 12 residues long. Germline lookup yields CDR1 SGHVS and CDR2 FQNEAQ. The J segment lost 11 bases and the V segment lost 3 bases, leaving 2 bases of the junction unmatched. The CDR3 loop reads CASSLDRGPAFF. The CDR3 DNA sequence: TGTGCCAGCAGCTTGGACAGGGGGCCGGCTTTCTTT.

This clone was detected only once. The chain carries TRBV6-5 and TRBJ2-7; 9 bases fit TRBD1. Per the germline V gene, CDR1 is MNHEY and CDR2 is SVGAGI. The V and J ends lost 0 bases and 6 bases, in that order; junction bases with no gene match: 9. The length of the CDR3 is 16 residues. The CDR3 is CASSYSPGTGRTEQYF. CDR3 DNA sequence: TGTGCCAGCAGTTACTCTCCCGGGACAGGGCGGACCGAGCAGTACTTC.

The V call is TRBV19, the J call TRBJ1-3; no clear D gene. V dropped 6 bases and J dropped 7 bases, with 4 bases sitting between them. The CDR3 length is 10 residues. The germline V gene has CDR1 LNHDA and CDR2 SQIVND (reference sequence). The CDR3 here is CASSGNTIYF. Here the CDR3 DNA reads TGTGCCAGTAGCGGGAACACCATATATTTT.

This chain links TRBV6-5 with TRBJ1-4; TRBD1 matches at 8 bases. From germline, CDR1 is MNHEY and CDR2 SVGAGI. The CDR3 has 15 amino acids. The trim removed 6 bases at V and 8 bases at J, leaving 11 bases unmatched. CDR3 protein: CASRGIGQGREKLFF. CDR3 sequence (DNA): TGTGCCAGCAGGGGTATTGGACAGGGACGGGAAAAACTGTTTTTT.

Notes on this clone: The sample carries other DNA sequences with the same CDR3. CDR3 amino acids: CASSQQGSNQPQHF. In nucleotides, the CDR3 is TGTGCCAGCAGCCAGCAGGGAAGCAATCAGCCCCAGCATTTT. The rearrangement uses TRBV3-1 (or the pseudogene TRBV3-2) and TRBJ1-5; the D gene is possibly TRBD1 (5 bases). This CDR3 comprises 14 residues. The V end was cut by 3 bases, the J end by 1 base, with 7 bases between. Germline values: CDR1 LGHDT, CDR2 YNNKEL (reference sequence).

The rearrangement uses TRBV28 and TRBJ1-5; 9 bases are shared with TRBD1. The CDR3 is made up of 16 amino acids. CDR1 and CDR2 from the germline V gene are MDHEN and SYDVKM. V lost 8 bases to trimming and J lost 2 bases; unmatched junction nucleotides: 10. The chain's CDR3 is CASRDRVGHGNQPQHF. The DNA for the CDR3 is TGTGCCAGCCGGGACAGGGTTGGCCATGGCAATCAGCCCCAGCATTTT.

This clone was seen once. The DNA of the CDR3 is TGTGCCAGCAGCCAAGATACGGGGTTCGCTAGCACAGATACGCAGTATTTT. This codes for CASSQDTGFASTDTQYF. This chain uses TRBV3-1 (or the pseudogene TRBV3-2) with TRBJ2-3, with D possibly TRBD2 on 5 matching bases. This CDR3 region has 17 residues. The V and J ends lost 0 bases and 0 bases respectively, with 13 bases between them. Germline V gene data show CDR1 as LGHDT and CDR2 as YNNKEL (reference sequence).

This rearrangement joins TRBV5-1 to TRBJ1-6; D may be TRBD1 (6 bases). CDR3 size: 14 residues. V lost 1 base and J 7 bases, leaving 9 bases between the germline ends. Per the germline V gene, CDR1 is SGHRS and CDR2 is YFSETQ. The CDR3 protein is CASSLSGVNSPLHF. DNA for the CDR3: TGCGCCAGCAGCTTGTCAGGGGTGAATTCACCCCTCCACTTT.

The CDR3 is CASSRQGSNTIYF. CDR3 nucleotides: TGTGCCAGCAGCCGACAGGGCTCAAACACCATATATTTT. V and J are TRBV3-1 (or the pseudogene TRBV3-2) and TRBJ1-3; 7 bases map to TRBD1. This CDR3 is built from 13 residues. V was pared by 4 bases and J by 6 bases, with 3 bases of the junction left unmatched. Germline-derived CDR1 and CDR2 are LGHDT and YNNKEL (reference sequence).

The J gene is TRBJ2-3, the V gene TRBV19; 9 bases agree with TRBD1. In germline, CDR1 is LNHDA, CDR2 SQIVND (reference sequence). After removal of 3 bases from V and 6 bases from J, the junction contained 10 bases not matched to a gene. The CDR3 runs to 16 residues. The CDR3: CASSIRSQTGGDTQYF. The CDR3 nucleotides read TGTGCCAGTAGTATCCGGAGCCAGACAGGGGGTGATACGCAGTATTTT.

The chain combines TRBV10-3 with TRBJ2-1; the match to TRBD2 covers 8 bases. Looked up from germline, CDR1 is ENHRY and CDR2 is SYGVKD. Unmatched junction bases numbered 10, after V lost 0 bases and J lost 6 bases. The CDR3 consists of 17 residues. CDR3 amino acids: CAISESNPRGASNEQFF. As DNA, the CDR3 is TGTGCCATCAGTGAGTCGAACCCGCGGGGGGCGAGCAATGAGCAGTTCTTC.

The rearrangement uses TRBV11-2 and TRBJ1-1, with a possible D match to TRBD1 (6 bases). Trimming took 5 bases from V and 4 from J, leaving 11 bases between them. Germline CDR1 is SGHAT and CDR2 is FQNNGV. The CDR3 spans 13 residues. The CDR3 loop is CASSAQGTTEAFF. In nucleotides, the CDR3 is TGTGCCAGCAGCGCTCAGGGGACCACTGAAGCTTTCTTT. Full variable domain (remainder filled in from reference TRBV11-2 and TRBJ1-1): EAGVAQSPRYKIIEKRQSVAFWCNPISGHATLYWYQQILGQGPKLLIQFQNNGVVDDSQLPKDRFSAERLKGVDSTLKIQPAKLEDSAVYLCASSAQGTTEAFFGQGTRLTVV.